Sequencing of this T cell receptor beta chain was carried out in a study of early T cells in non-severe SARS-CoV-2 infection (TCRdb year 2021). Broadly, across the study: Bulk RNA from unsorted whole blood was used for TCR sequencing, so alpha and beta chains could not be paired.

The method behind the library was 5' RACE. The data were produced on a NextSeq 500. The TCR library protocol attached unique molecular identifiers to individual cDNA molecules to correct for sequencing error and PCR bias. TCR alpha and beta chains were both sequenced, and the abundances of alpha and beta sequences in each sample were closely correlated with each other. As for the original processing: Decombinator V4 was used to annotate the V gene, J gene and CDR3 of the TCR sequences. Expanded TCRs were defined as changing significantly between any two time points under a Poisson model with p below 0.0001. Abundances of TCRs were expressed as counts per million after normalisation to the total number of TCRs sequenced in each sample. MAIT TCRs were defined by TRAV1-2 paired with TRAJ12, TRAJ20 or TRAJ33, and iNKT TCRs by TRAV10 paired with TRAJ18. A search of VDJdb, accessed on 1 November 2021, was run for TCRs annotated to CMV, EBV and SARS-CoV-2, with TCRs annotated for multiple antigens excluded. The public sequencing data were trimmed at Q25 with fastp and processed into clonotypes with MiXCR by TCRdb, which kept only in-frame beta chains. Records with the same CDR3 protein are collapsed into one entry carrying the most frequent genes and DNA. Here the V and J calls rest on TCRdb's processing, not on the authors' analysis. Here the sample has about 77,000 distinct CDR3 sequences; about a sixth occur a single time. The top ten clones comprise about 3% of the sample.

The study was a case-control design nested within a healthcare worker cohort in London, UK, with weekly nasopharyngeal swab PCR tests and blood sampling. Healthcare workers were recruited during the week of the UK lockdown, between 23 and 31 March 2020, and followed weekly for up to roughly 15 weeks. The germline V end is reduced by 5 bases and the J end by 0 bases; junction bases left unmatched: 12. Spanning cysteine to phenylalanine, the CDR3 consists of 17 amino acids. Just the 51-base CDR3 DNA is kept, in frame starting at base 1. Taken from the germline V gene, the CDR1 and CDR2 loops are SGHDN and FVKESK. Study-wide findings and limitations: VDJdb matching was skewed toward anti-spike CD8 responses, so virus-specific expansions were likely underestimated and private and CD4 specificities were missed.

A note on this clonotype: Its antigen is not yet known. No clone much larger than this one lies a single base away; base qualities are absent.

The sequencing input was whole blood. The sequence derives from an adult who was a healthcare worker with PCR-confirmed SARS-CoV-2 infection or an uninfected control (not recorded which). The sequence joins TRBV14 to TRBJ2-5; 7 bases in between match TRBD1. The DNA sequence is as follows: TGTGCCAGCAGCGGAAGAGGACAGGCGTCGTACCAAGAGACCCAGTACTTC. Its translation reads: CASSGRGQASYQETQYF. The variable domain in full, with residues beyond the CDR3 obtained from the reference TRBV14 and TRBJ2-5 genes, is EAGVTQFPSHSVIEKGQTVTLRCDPISGHDNLYWYRRVMGKEIKFLLHFVKESKQDESGMPNNRFLAERTGGTYSTLKVQPAELEDSGVYFCASSGRGQASYQETQYFGPGTRLLVL.